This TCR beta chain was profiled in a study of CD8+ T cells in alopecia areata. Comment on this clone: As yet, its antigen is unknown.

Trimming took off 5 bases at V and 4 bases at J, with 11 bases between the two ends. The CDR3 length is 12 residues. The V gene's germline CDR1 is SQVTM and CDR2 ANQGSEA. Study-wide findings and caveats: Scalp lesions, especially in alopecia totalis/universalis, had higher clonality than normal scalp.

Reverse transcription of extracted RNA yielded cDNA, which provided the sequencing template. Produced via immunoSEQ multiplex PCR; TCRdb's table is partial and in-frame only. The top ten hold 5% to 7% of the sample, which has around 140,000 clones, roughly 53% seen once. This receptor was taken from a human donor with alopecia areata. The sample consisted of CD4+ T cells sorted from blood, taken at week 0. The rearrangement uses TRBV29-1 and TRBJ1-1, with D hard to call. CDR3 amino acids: CSVIQASTEAFF. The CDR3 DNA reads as TGCAGCGTTATCCAGGCGAGCACTGAAGCTTTCTTT.